One sample yielded the 28 T cell receptor beta chains listed below, sequenced in a study of T cell responses to AZD1222 COVID-19 vaccine. The table came from immunoSEQ multiplex PCR; TCRdb's copy has only in-frame clones and leaves some out. The sample includes 100,000 to 150,000 clones, approximately 89% seen only once; the top ten take about 9.4%. The sequencing here drew on peripheral blood, taken on day 0 of AZD1222 vaccination. The receptors stem from an adult in good health.

For the CDR3, the DNA is TGTGCCAGCAGTTTAGGGCAAGGGGATCAGCCCCAGCATTTT. This sequence encodes CASSLGQGDQPQHF. The rearrangement links TRBV28 to TRBJ1-5; the D gene is possibly TRBD1 (5 bases). This CDR3 region has 14 residues. The V gene lost 2 bases and the J gene lost 5 bases, with 10 bases spanning the gap. CDR1 and CDR2 from the germline V gene are MDHEN and SYDVKM.

CDR3: CASSTRTSGASGELFF. For the CDR3, the DNA is TGCGCCAGCAGCACGAGGACTAGCGGGGCCTCCGGGGAGCTGTTTTTT. The genes are TRBV5-1 and TRBJ2-2; TRBD2 matches 12 bases. Germline V CDR1 and CDR2: SGHRS, YFSETQ. V lost 4 bases, J lost 6 bases, and 7 bases stayed unmatched. The CDR3 has 16 residues.

The rearrangement links TRBV11-2 to TRBJ2-2; 7 nucleotides match TRBD1. CDR1 SGHAT and CDR2 FQNNGV come from the germline V gene. After removal of 5 bases from V and 6 bases from J, the junction contained 9 bases not matched to a gene. The CDR3 totals 15 residues. Written as DNA, the CDR3 is TGTGCCAGCAGCGCACTACAGGGGACCTCCGGGGAGCTGTTTTTT. Protein sequence: CASSALQGTSGELFF.

A single count supports this clone. This chain uses TRBV28 with TRBJ1-2; D uncertain. CDR1 and CDR2 from the germline V gene are MDHEN and SYDVKM. The CDR3 has 12 amino acids. Between the trimmed V and J ends, which lost 10 bases and 2 bases, there was a span of 11 bases. CDR3 nucleotide sequence: TGTGCCACCCGCACAGTCAACTATGGCTACACCTTC. Translation: CATRTVNYGYTF.

V gene TRBV29-1 combines with J gene TRBJ2-3; no clear D. V was clipped by 4 bases and J by 2 bases, with 10 bases between them. The CDR3 loop spans 13 amino acids. Germline CDR1 reads SQVTM; CDR2 reads ANQGSEA. The CDR3: CSVAPLSTDTQYF. For the CDR3, the DNA is TGCAGCGTTGCCCCCCTCTCCACAGATACGCAGTATTTT.

The V gene is TRBV10-3, the J gene TRBJ2-3; 8 bases agree with TRBD2. V lost 0 bases, J lost 8 bases, and 4 bases stayed unmatched. The CDR3 spans 14 residues. From germline, CDR1 is ENHRY and CDR2 SYGVKD. CDR3 nucleotides: TGTGCCATCAGTGAGTCCTCGGGGGGGGTTACGCAGTATTTT. This sequence encodes CAISESSGGVTQYF.

The rearrangement joins TRBV4-2 to TRBJ1-4, with TRBD1 as a possible D gene (6 bases). Germline V lookup: CDR1 LGHNA, CDR2 YNFKEQ. With 4 bases removed from V and 5 bases from J, the gap between germline ends came to 11 bases. The CDR3 is 14 amino acids. This CDR3 reads CASSPDSQNEKLFF. The CDR3 region has the DNA TGTGCCAGCAGCCCGGACAGTCAGAATGAAAAACTGTTTTTT.

This chain connects TRBV6-5 to TRBJ1-1; D remains ambiguous. Germline V gene lookup returns CDR1 MNHEY and CDR2 SVGAGI. Between the trimmed V and J ends, which lost 2 bases and 11 bases, there was a span of 21 bases. The CDR3 spans 15 residues. The CDR3 DNA reads TGTGCCAGCAGTTACACTCGGCCCTCCAGGCCGGACGCTTTCTTT. It specifies CASSYTRPSRPDAFF.

This CDR3 reads CASSEKTGGAAQPSGYTF. CDR3 in DNA: TGTGCCAGCAGTGAAAAGACCGGGGGGGCCGCACAGCCCTCTGGCTACACCTTC. The genes are TRBV6-1 and TRBJ1-2; D is perhaps TRBD1 (6 bases). In germline, CDR1 is MNHNS, CDR2 SASEGT. V lost 2 bases and J 7 bases, leaving 26 bases between the germline ends. The CDR3 is 18 amino acids.

This clone was seen a handful of times. The rearrangement joins TRBV2 to TRBJ2-1; 11 nucleotides match TRBD2. Germline V gene sequence: CDR1 SNHLY, CDR2 FYNNEI. This CDR3 is 14 amino acids long. J was trimmed by 10 bases and V by 5 bases; bases with no gene match: 7. Here the CDR3 reads CASSLAGGIGEQFF. The CDR3 nucleotides are TGTGCCAGCAGTCTAGCGGGGGGAATTGGGGAGCAGTTCTTC.

This clone was counted once. The CDR3 reads CASSQRPRWEGNEQFF. In DNA, the CDR3 is TGTGCCAGCAGCCAACGCCCCAGGTGGGAGGGGAATGAGCAGTTCTTC. The chain carries TRBV3-1 (or the pseudogene TRBV3-2) and TRBJ2-1; 7 bases agree with TRBD2. After removal of 2 bases from V and 7 bases from J, the junction contained 11 bases not matched to a gene. The CDR3 is 16 amino acids. Germline V gene data show CDR1 as LGHDT and CDR2 as YNNKEL (reference sequence).

This clone was seen once. The J gene is TRBJ1-3, the V gene TRBV6-4; D unclear. There are 13 residues in the CDR3. Trimming cost V 7 bases and J 0 bases, with 7 bases left between them. Per germline, CDR1 MRHNA and CDR2 SNTAGT. The CDR3 DNA is TGTGCCAGCAAGCAGAGCTCTGGAAACACCATATATTTT. The encoded protein is CASKQSSGNTIYF.

The V call is TRBV9, the J call TRBJ1-2; D remains unclear. CDR1 is SGDLS, CDR2 YYNGEE, per germline. V was pared by 3 bases and J by 4 bases, with 16 bases between. This CDR3 is built from 15 residues. Here the CDR3 reads CASSDAHGAIYGYTF. CDR3 nucleotide sequence: TGTGCCAGCAGCGATGCCCACGGAGCCATCTATGGCTACACCTTC. The full variable domain, completed using reference TRBV9 and TRBJ1-2, is DSGVTQTPKHLITATGQRVTLRCSPRSGDLSVYWYQQSLDQGLQFLIQYYNGEERAKGNILERFSAQQFPDLHSELNLSSLELGDSALYFCASSDAHGAIYGYTFGSGTRLTVV.

The J gene is TRBJ2-7, the V gene TRBV3-1 (or the pseudogene TRBV3-2); perhaps TRBD1 as D (6 bases). Germline V gives CDR1 LGHDT, CDR2 YNNKEL (reference sequence). The length of the CDR3 is 14 residues. V lost 5 bases to trimming and J lost 5 bases, with 16 bases between them. The CDR3 DNA is TGTGCCAGCAGCAACCCAGGTGGGGGCCACGAGCAGTACTTC. Protein sequence: CASSNPGGGHEQYF.

V is TRBV30 and J is TRBJ2-7; D possibly corresponds to TRBD2 (6 bases). CDR1 and CDR2 from the germline V gene are GTSNPN and SVGIG (reference sequence). This CDR3 spans 13 amino acids. Trimming cost V 8 bases and J 2 bases, with 16 bases left between them. In DNA, the CDR3 is TGTGCCGGTACTGGGGGGTCCCCCTACGAGCAGTACTTC. Encoded protein: CAGTGGSPYEQYF.

The chain carries TRBV6-5 and TRBJ1-5; 7 bases match TRBD1. V dropped 1 base and J dropped 6; count of bases not matched to a gene: 3. CDR1 is MNHEY and CDR2 is SVGAGI in the germline V gene. CDR3 length equals 14 residues. The CDR3 spells CASSYLQGSQPQHF. The CDR3 DNA is TGTGCCAGCAGTTACTTACAGGGGAGTCAGCCCCAGCATTTT.

The chain recombines TRBV10-3 with TRBJ1-4; no clear D gene. The V end was cut by 3 bases, the J end by 3 bases, with 17 bases between. This CDR3 is 17 amino acids long. In germline, CDR1 is ENHRY, CDR2 SYGVKD. CDR3 DNA sequence: TGTGCCATCAGTGACCCGAGGGAGACTCTGGCTAATGAAAAACTGTTTTTT. Amino acids: CAISDPRETLANEKLFF.

V and J are TRBV27 and TRBJ1-2, with TRBD1 identical over 7 bases. Germline-derived CDR1 and CDR2 are MNHEY and SMNVEV (reference sequence). This CDR3 is built from 14 residues. Germline trimming cut 5 bases from V and 4 bases from J; bases unmatched to any gene: 7. CDR3 residues: CASSPQGGFYGYTF. CDR3 nucleotide sequence: TGTGCCAGCAGTCCACAAGGGGGCTTCTATGGCTACACCTTC.

This rearrangement joins TRBV6-2 or TRBV6-3 to TRBJ2-1; TRBD2 agrees at 7 bases. V trimming: 2 bases; J trimming: 5 bases; junction bases outside the gene matches: 6. The CDR3 spans 15 residues. Germline V gene data show CDR1 as MNHEY and CDR2 as SVGEGT. The CDR3 loop is CASSYTRLADNEQFF. The CDR3 nucleotides are TGTGCCAGCAGTTACACCCGCCTAGCGGACAATGAGCAGTTCTTC.

V gene TRBV30 combines with J gene TRBJ1-6, with TRBD1 identical over 10 bases. This CDR3 comprises 16 residues. The ends lost 3 bases at V and 7 bases at J; junction bases unmatched: 9. Germline CDR1 is GTSNPN and CDR2 is SVGIG (reference sequence). This CDR3 reads CAWRRGQGTENSPLHF. The DNA for the CDR3 is TGTGCCTGGAGGAGGGGACAGGGGACGGAAAATTCACCCCTCCACTTT.

This clone was detected only once. This chain uses TRBV6-5 with TRBJ2-2; D call uncertain. The germline V gene has CDR1 MNHEY and CDR2 SVGAGI. Between the trimmed V and J ends, which lost 2 bases and 0 bases, there was a span of 4 bases. The CDR3 is made up of 14 amino acids. The CDR3 DNA reads as TGTGCCAGCAGTTACCTCGCGAACACCGGGGAGCTGTTTTTT. Translation gives CASSYLANTGELFF.

The chain combines TRBV7-9 with TRBJ1-3; D is ambiguous. Trimming shortened V by 4 bases and J by 0 bases, and 7 bases separated the two germline ends. The CDR3 spans 14 residues. Germline values: CDR1 SEHNR, CDR2 FQNEAQ (reference sequence). In nucleotides, the CDR3 is TGTGCCAGCAGCTCAGGAATCTCTGGAAACACCATATATTTT. Translating gives CASSSGISGNTIYF. Full variable domain (missing parts from reference TRBV7-9 and TRBJ1-3): DTGVSQNPRHKITKRGQNVTFRCDPISEHNRLYWYRQTLGQGPEFLTYFQNEAQLEKSRLLSDRFSAERPKGSFSTLEIQRTEQGDSAMYLCASSSGISGNTIYFGEGSWLTVV.

The V gene is TRBV6-2 or TRBV6-3, the J gene TRBJ2-1; D is undetermined. Per germline, CDR1 MNHEY and CDR2 SVGEGT. Trimming shortened V by 4 bases and J by 7 bases, and 11 bases separated the two germline ends. The CDR3 sequence is 13 residues long. This CDR3 is CASSLATGNEQFF. CDR3 coding DNA: TGTGCCAGCAGTTTGGCGACTGGAAATGAGCAGTTCTTC.

This chain joins TRBV9 and TRBJ1-1, with D uncertain. The CDR3 extends over 14 amino acids. V dropped 3 bases and J dropped 1 base, with 10 bases sitting between them. Germline CDR1 is SGDLS and CDR2 is YYNGEE. CDR3 sequence reads: CASSGGPANTEAFF. The DNA for the CDR3 is TGTGCCAGCAGCGGAGGCCCCGCGAACACTGAAGCTTTCTTT.

V is TRBV4-1 and J is TRBJ2-3; 8 bases match TRBD2. The V and J ends lost 3 bases and 0 bases, in that order; junction bases with no gene match: 14. The CDR3 has 19 residues. Germline lookup yields CDR1 MGHRA and CDR2 YSYEKL. The CDR3 region has the DNA TGCGCCAGCAGCCACGGGAGGGGGGCCCCAAAACAGAGCACAGATACGCAGTATTTT. It translates to CASSHGRGAPKQSTDTQYF.

The rearrangement links TRBV19 to TRBJ1-2; TRBD1 is a possible D gene (5 bases). The CDR3 is 15 residues long. In germline, CDR1 is LNHDA, CDR2 SQIVND (reference sequence). Trimming pared 5 bases from V and 3 bases from J, leaving 16 bases between. For the CDR3, the DNA is TGTGCCAGTAGTGGATGGTCAGCGGGGGACTATGGCTACACCTTC. Translated: CASSGWSAGDYGYTF.

The sample holds one count of this clone. The rearrangement uses TRBV4-1 and TRBJ2-7; D gene ambiguous. Germline-derived CDR1 and CDR2 are MGHRA and YSYEKL. CDR3 length: 14 amino acids. V lost 0 bases to trimming and J lost 4 bases, with 10 bases between them. The CDR3 sequence is CASSQDPRDYEQYF. The CDR3 nucleotides read TGCGCCAGCAGCCAAGACCCCAGAGATTACGAGCAGTACTTC.

The chain recombines TRBV5-1 with TRBJ2-5; possibly TRBD2 for D (6 bases). This CDR3 contains 16 residues. Between the trimmed V and J ends, which lost 1 base and 5 bases, there was a span of 18 bases. Germline assignment: CDR1 SGHRS and CDR2 YFSETQ. This chain's CDR3 is CASSLRSVGGEETQYF. CDR3 DNA: TGCGCCAGCAGCTTGAGGTCGGTCGGGGGAGAGGAGACCCAGTACTTC.